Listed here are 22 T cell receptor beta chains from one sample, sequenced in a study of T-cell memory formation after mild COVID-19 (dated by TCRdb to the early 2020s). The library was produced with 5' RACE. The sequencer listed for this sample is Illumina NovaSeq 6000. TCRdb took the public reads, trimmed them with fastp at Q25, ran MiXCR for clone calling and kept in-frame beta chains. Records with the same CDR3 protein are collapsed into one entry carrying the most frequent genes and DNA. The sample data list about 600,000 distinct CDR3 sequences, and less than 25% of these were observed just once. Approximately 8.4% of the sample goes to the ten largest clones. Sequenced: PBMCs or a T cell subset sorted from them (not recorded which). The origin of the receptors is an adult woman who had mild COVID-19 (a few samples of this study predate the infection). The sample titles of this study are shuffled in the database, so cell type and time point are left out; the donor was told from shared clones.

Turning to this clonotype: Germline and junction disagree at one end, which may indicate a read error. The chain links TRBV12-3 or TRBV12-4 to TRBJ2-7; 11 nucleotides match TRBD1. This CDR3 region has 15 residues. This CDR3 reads CARSSTDRGPYEQYF. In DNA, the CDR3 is TGTGCCAGAAGTTCGACGGACAGGGGGCCCTACGAGCAGTACTTC.

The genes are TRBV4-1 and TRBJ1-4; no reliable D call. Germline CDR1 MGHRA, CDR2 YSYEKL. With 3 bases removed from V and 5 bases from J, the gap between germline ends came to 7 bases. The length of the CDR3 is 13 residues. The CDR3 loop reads CASSQVVNEKLFF. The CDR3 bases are TGCGCCAGCAGCCAGGTTGTGAATGAAAAACTGTTTTTT.

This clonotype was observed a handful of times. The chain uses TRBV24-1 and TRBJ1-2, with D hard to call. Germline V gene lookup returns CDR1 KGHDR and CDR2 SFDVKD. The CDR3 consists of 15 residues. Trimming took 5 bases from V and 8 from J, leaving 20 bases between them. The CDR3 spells CATSGLNGRRYGYTF. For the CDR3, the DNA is TGTGCCACCAGTGGGCTCAACGGGAGACGATACGGCTACACCTTC.

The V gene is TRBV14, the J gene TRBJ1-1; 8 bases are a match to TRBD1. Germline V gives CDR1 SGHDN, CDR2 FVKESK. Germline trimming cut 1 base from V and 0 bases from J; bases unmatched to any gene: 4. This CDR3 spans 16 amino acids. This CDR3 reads CASSQVTGVLNTEAFF. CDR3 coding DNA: TGTGCCAGCAGCCAAGTGACAGGGGTTTTGAACACTGAAGCTTTCTTT.

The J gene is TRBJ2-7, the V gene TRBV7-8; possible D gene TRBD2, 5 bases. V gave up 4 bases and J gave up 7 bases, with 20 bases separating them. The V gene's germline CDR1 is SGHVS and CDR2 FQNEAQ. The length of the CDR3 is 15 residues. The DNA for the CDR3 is TGTGCCAGCAGCTCCGGACCCCACGGGGTTGGGGAGCAGTACTTC. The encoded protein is CASSSGPHGVGEQYF.

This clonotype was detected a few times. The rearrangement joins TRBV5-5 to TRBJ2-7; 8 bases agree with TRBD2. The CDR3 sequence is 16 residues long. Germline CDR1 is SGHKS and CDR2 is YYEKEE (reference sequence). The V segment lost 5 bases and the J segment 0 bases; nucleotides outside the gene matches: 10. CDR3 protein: CASSIRGGSPSYEQYF. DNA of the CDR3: TGTGCCAGCAGTATCCGGGGGGGTTCACCCTCCTACGAGCAGTACTTC.

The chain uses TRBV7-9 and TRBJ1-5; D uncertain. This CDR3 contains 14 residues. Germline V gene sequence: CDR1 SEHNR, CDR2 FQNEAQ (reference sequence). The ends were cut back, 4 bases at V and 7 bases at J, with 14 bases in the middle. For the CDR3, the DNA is TGTGCCAGCAGCTCAACCGCGGTACCCCAGCCCCAGCATTTT. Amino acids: CASSSTAVPQPQHF.

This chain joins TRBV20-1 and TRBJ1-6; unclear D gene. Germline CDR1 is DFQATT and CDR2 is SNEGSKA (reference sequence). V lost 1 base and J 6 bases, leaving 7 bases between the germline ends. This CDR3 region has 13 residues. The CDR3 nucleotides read TGCAGTGCTAGAGCGGACGGTAATTCACCCCTCCACTTT. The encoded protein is CSARADGNSPLHF.

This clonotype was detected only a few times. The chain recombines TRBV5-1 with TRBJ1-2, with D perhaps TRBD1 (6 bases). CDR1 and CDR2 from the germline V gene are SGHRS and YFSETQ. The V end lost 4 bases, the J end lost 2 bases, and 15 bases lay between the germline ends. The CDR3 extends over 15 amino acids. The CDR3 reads CASSEGQPGNYGYTF. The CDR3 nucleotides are TGCGCCAGCAGCGAAGGACAGCCTGGGAACTATGGCTACACCTTC. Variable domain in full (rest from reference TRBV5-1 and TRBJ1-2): KAGVTQTPRYLIKTRGQQVTLSCSPISGHRSVSWYQQTPGQGLQFLFEYFSETQRNKGNFPGRFSGRQFSNSRSEMNVSTLELGDSALYLCASSEGQPGNYGYTFGSGTRLTVV.

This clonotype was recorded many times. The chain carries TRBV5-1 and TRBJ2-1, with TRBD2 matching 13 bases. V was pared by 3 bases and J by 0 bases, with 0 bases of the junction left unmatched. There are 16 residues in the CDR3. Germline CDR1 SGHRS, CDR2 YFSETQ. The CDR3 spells CASSWTSGSSYNEQFF. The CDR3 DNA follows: TGCGCCAGCAGCTGGACTAGCGGGAGCTCCTACAATGAGCAGTTCTTC.

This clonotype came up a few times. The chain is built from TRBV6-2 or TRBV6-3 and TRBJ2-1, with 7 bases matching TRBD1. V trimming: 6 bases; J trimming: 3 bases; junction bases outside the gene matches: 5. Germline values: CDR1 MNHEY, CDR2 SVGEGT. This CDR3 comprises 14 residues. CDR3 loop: CASSYRGHYNEQFF. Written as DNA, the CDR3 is TGTGCCAGCAGCTACAGGGGCCACTACAATGAGCAGTTCTTC.

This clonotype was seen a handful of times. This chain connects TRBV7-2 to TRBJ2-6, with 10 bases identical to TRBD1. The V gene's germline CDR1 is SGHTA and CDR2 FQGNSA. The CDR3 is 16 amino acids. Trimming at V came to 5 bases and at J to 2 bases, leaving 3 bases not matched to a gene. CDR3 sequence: CASSPGTGAGANVLTF. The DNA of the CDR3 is TGTGCCAGCAGCCCCGGGACAGGGGCTGGGGCCAACGTCCTGACTTTC.

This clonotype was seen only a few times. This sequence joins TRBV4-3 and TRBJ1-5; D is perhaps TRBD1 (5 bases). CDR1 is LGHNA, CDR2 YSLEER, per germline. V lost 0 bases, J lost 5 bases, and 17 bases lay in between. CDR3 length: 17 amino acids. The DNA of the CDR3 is TGCGCCAGCAGCCAAGACCACAGGAGGTTTGGGGATCAGCCCCAGCATTTT. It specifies CASSQDHRRFGDQPQHF.

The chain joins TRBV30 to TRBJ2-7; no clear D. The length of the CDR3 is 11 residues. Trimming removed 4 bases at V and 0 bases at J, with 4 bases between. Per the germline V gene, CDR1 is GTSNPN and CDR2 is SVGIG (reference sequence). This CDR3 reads CAWTDSYEQYF. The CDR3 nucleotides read TGTGCCTGGACCGACTCCTACGAGCAGTACTTC.

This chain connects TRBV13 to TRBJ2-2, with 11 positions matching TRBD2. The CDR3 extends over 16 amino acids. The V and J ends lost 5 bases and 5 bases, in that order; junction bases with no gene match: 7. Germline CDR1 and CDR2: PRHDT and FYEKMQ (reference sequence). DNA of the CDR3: TGTGCCAGCAGCGAGGGGACTAGCGGAGCGACCGGGGAGCTGTTTTTT. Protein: CASSEGTSGATGELFF. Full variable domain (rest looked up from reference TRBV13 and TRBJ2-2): AAGVIQSPRHLIKEKRETATLKCYPIPRHDTVYWYQQGPGQDPQFLISFYEKMQSDKGSIPDRFSAQQFSDYHSELNMSSLELGDSALYFCASSEGTSGATGELFFGEGSRLTVL.

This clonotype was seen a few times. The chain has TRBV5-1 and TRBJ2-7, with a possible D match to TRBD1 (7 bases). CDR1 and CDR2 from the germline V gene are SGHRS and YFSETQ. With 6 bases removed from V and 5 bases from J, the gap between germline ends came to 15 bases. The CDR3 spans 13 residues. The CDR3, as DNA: TGCGCCAGCAACGGAGGGGGCCGGAACGAGCAGTACTTC. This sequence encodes CASNGGGRNEQYF.

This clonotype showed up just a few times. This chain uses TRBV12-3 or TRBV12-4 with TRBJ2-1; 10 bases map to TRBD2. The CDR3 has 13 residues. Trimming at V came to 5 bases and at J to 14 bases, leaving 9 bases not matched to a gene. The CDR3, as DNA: TGTGCCAGCAGTCCAGGACTAGCGGAGTGGGAGTTCTTC. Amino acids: CASSPGLAEWEFF.

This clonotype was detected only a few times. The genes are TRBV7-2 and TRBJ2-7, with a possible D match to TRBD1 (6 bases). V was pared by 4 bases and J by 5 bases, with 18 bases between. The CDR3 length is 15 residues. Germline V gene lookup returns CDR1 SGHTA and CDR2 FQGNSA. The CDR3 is CASSSGWGPLNEQYF. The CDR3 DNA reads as TGTGCCAGCAGCTCCGGATGGGGGCCGTTGAACGAGCAGTACTTC.

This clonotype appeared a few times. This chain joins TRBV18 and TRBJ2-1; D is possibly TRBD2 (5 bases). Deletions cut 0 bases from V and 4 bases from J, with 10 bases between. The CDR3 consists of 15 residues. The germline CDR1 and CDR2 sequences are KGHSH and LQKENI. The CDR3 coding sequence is TGTGCCAGCTCACCACCGACTAACCCTTACAATGAGCAGTTCTTC. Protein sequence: CASSPPTNPYNEQFF.

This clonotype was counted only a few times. CDR3 sequence (DNA): TGTGCCAGTAGTAGCCTCGGGGGCAGGAGCACTGAAGCTTTCTTT. Translation gives CASSSLGGRSTEAFF. This chain links TRBV19 with TRBJ1-1; TRBD1 is a possible D gene (6 bases). V was clipped by 4 bases and J by 4 bases, with 16 bases between them. The CDR3 runs to 15 residues. Germline-derived CDR1 and CDR2 are LNHDA and SQIVND (reference sequence).

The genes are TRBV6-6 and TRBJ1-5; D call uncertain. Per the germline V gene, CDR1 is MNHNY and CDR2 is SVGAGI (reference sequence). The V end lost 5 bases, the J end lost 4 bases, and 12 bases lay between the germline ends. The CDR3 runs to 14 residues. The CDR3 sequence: CASSHGPKNQPQHF. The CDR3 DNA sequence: TGTGCCAGCAGTCATGGACCCAAGAATCAGCCCCAGCATTTT.

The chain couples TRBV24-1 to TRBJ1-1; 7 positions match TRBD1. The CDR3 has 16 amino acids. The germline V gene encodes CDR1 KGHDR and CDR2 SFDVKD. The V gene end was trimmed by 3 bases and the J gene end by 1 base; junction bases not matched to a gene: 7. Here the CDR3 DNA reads TGTGCCACCAGTGATCCTCGACAGGGCCCGAACACTGAAGCTTTCTTT. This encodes CATSDPRQGPNTEAFF.